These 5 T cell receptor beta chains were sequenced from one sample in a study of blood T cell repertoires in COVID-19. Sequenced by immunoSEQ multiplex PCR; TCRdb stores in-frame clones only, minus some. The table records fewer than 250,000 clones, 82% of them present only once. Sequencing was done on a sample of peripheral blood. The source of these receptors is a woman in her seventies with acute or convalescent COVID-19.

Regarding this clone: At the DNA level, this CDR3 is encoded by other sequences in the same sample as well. The CDR3 here is CASSYSGGDNQPQHF. CDR3 nucleotide sequence: TGTGCCAGCAGTTACTCAGGGGGCGACAATCAGCCCCAGCATTTT. J is TRBJ1-5 and V is TRBV6-6; 7 bases line up with TRBD1. CDR3 length equals 15 residues. The germline CDR1 and CDR2 sequences are MNHNY and SVGAGI (reference sequence). Germline trimming cut 0 bases from V and 3 bases from J; bases unmatched to any gene: 2.

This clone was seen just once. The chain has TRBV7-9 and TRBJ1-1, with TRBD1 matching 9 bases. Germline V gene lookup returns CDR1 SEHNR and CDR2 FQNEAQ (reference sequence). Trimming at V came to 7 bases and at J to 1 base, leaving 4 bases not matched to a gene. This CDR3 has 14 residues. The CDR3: CASTPGQGNTEAFF. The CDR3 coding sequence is TGTGCCAGCACCCCGGGACAGGGGAACACTGAAGCTTTCTTT. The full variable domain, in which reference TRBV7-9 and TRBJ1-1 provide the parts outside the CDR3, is DTGVSQNPRHKITKRGQNVTFRCDPISEHNRLYWYRQTLGQGPEFLTYFQNEAQLEKSRLLSDRFSAERPKGSFSTLEIQRTEQGDSAMYLCASTPGQGNTEAFFGQGTRLTVV.

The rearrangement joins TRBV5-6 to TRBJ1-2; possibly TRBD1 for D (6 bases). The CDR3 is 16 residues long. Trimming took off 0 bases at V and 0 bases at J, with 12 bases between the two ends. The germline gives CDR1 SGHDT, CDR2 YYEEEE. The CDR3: CASSLATGTTNYGYTF. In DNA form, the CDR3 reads TGTGCCAGCAGCTTGGCGACCGGGACAACTAACTATGGCTACACCTTC.

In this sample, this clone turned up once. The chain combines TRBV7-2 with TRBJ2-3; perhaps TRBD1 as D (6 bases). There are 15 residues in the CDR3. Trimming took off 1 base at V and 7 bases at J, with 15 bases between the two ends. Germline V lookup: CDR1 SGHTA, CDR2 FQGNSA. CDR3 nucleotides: TGTGCCAGCAGCTTAGAGGGGCAGGGGTGGAATACGCAGTATTTT. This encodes CASSLEGQGWNTQYF.

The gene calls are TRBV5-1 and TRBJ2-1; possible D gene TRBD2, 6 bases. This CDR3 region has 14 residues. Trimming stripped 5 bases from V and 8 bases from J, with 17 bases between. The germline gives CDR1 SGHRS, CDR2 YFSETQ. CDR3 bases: TGCGCCAGCAGAACTGGGACTGGACCTCATGAGCAGTTCTTC. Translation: CASRTGTGPHEQFF.